This T cell receptor beta chain was identified in a study of graft-versus-host responses after intestinal transplantation. Study conclusions and caveats: Researchers found GvH clones in recipient marrow, and some showed up first in ileum or blood. Researchers found peak circulating GvH clone levels linked to early post-transplant HvG declines. Allografts of patients with graft-donor T cell macrochimerism showed high graft-versus-host to host-versus-graft clone ratios.

This clone was counted between two and nine times. What it binds is not known. The method was immunoSEQ multiplex PCR; TCRdb's version includes in-frame clones alone and lacks a portion of them. The repertoire holds around 96,000 clones, with approximately 90% as singletons. Looked up from germline, CDR1 is SGHVS and CDR2 is FNYEAQ. The CDR3 is made up of 14 amino acids. V lost 5 bases, J lost 2 bases, and 5 bases stayed unmatched. The V call is TRBV7-6, the J call TRBJ1-1; the match to TRBD1 covers 7 bases. This sequence originates from a human donor who received an intestinal transplant. Here the sequenced sample was unstimulated CD4+ T cells sorted from spleen or lymph node cells, taken before intestinal transplant. Here the CDR3 reads CASSPGGFNTEAFF. The CDR3 DNA reads TGTGCCAGCAGCCCAGGGGGGTTTAACACTGAAGCTTTCTTT.